This T cell receptor (beta chain) is from a study of T cell repertoires in cytomegalovirus infection. Whole-study context: An indication of both CMV infection and matching HLA type came from public TCR beta signatures. Study-level results: Cumulative frequency of public TCR beta families picked out carriers of CMV plus the relevant HLA.

Each CDR3 protein is one row after TCRdb ran MiXCR on the reads. The data contain around 740,000 distinct CDR3 sequences, approximately 40% of them singletons. A remark on this clonotype: Its cognate antigen is unknown. The conserved phenylalanine or tryptophan is not found at the CDR3 terminus, so this likely reflects a read error.

The germline CDR1 and CDR2 sequences are MDHEN and SYDVKM. This CDR3 is 15 amino acids long. V was clipped by 4 bases and J by 4 bases; unmatched bases: 10. Sequenced: PBMCs. The TCR originated in a human donor in good health (CMV status not recorded). Some clones in this sample may be carry-over from other donors' samples. V usage is TRBV28 and J usage is TRBJ2-7; 7 bases are shared with TRBD1. DNA of the CDR3: TGTGCCAGCAGTTCTCCTGGGGACAGACCATACGAGCAGTACTTA. This sequence encodes CASSSPGDRPYEQYL.